The clone carrying this T cell receptor (beta chain) was seen just once. V trimming: 4 bases; J trimming: 7 bases; junction bases outside the gene matches: 9. The CDR3 extends over 15 amino acids. Looked up from germline, CDR1 is SGHDT and CDR2 is YYEEEE. Primers for the PCR totalled 60 Vbeta and 13 Jbeta. The repertoire was sequenced with immunoSEQ multiplex PCR; TCRdb's copy has only in-frame clones and lacks some. Of approximately 89,000 clones in the sample, under 80% were seen once. These data come from a study of cytomegalovirus exposure and HLA in healthy donors. This TCR was recovered from a man aged 25-45 years in good health and CMV-seropositive. This chain connects TRBV5-6 to TRBJ1-4, with 8 bases lining up with TRBD1. The sample was PBMCs. The chain's CDR3 is CASSRDAGGFEKLFF. CDR3 DNA sequence: TGTGCCAGCAGCCGCGACGCAGGGGGCTTTGAAAAACTGTTTTTT.